A single sample is the source of the 18 T cell receptor beta chains below, sequenced in a study of human CD8 memory T cell subsets. UMI-labeled 5' RACE was the method by which TCR beta libraries were made. Reanalyzing the 5' RACE reads, TCRdb keeps one entry per CDR3 protein, without DNA. The sample features approximately 7,500 distinct CDR3 sequences, with roughly 22% in its top ten. The source material was CD8+ T cells from PBMCs. These receptors all stem from a human donor in good health.

This clonotype ranks as medium-sized in terms of frequency. The chain links TRBV19 to TRBJ2-1; TCRdb outputs TRBD1, but without DNA this stays unchecked. Germline V gives CDR1 LNHDA, CDR2 SQIVND (reference sequence). The CDR3 spans 12 residues. The CDR3 sequence is CASRTGISEQFF.

The J gene is TRBJ1-2, the V gene TRBV11-2; no DNA is available, so the TRBD1 call from TCRdb remains unchecked. This CDR3 has 12 residues. Looked up from germline, CDR1 is SGHAT and CDR2 is FQNNGV. The CDR3 spells CASRGGYYGYTF.

The chain employs TRBV3-1 and TRBJ2-7; TCRdb returns TRBD2, unconfirmable since there is no DNA. CDR1 LGHDT and CDR2 YNNKEL come from the germline V gene (reference sequence). CDR3 size: 14 residues. This CDR3 reads CASSPPQGLAVQYF.

The rearrangement uses TRBV5-4 and TRBJ2-2. Germline CDR1 is SGHNT and CDR2 is YYREEE (reference sequence). CDR3 size: 17 residues. This CDR3 reads CASSLEGISGNTGELFF.

The rearrangement joins TRBV6-2 or TRBV6-3 to TRBJ2-7; TCRdb selects TRBD1, and the lack of DNA leaves this call unchecked. The CDR3 is 14 residues long. Germline values: CDR1 MNHEY, CDR2 SVGEGT. CDR3 sequence reads: CASSQDRGLYEQYF.

This clonotype is classed as medium-sized by frequency. CDR3 amino acids: CASHRRPTDTQYF. The chain recombines TRBV7-8 with TRBJ2-3; TCRdb proposes TRBD1, but this gene call is untestable without DNA. This CDR3 comprises 13 residues. Germline CDR1 reads SGHVS; CDR2 reads FQNEAQ.

V usage is TRBV7-9 and J usage is TRBJ2-1; the D gene TCRdb calls, TRBD1, cannot be checked with no DNA. The germline V gene encodes CDR1 SEHNR and CDR2 FQNEAQ (reference sequence). The CDR3 is 17 amino acids. CDR3 in amino acids: CASSLAPGAPLGNEQFF.

This chain links TRBV15 with TRBJ2-7. Germline lookup yields CDR1 LNHNV and CDR2 YYDKDF (reference sequence). The CDR3 sequence is 13 residues long. CDR3 residues: CATSTRGIYEQYF.

The gene calls are TRBV19 and TRBJ2-1. CDR1 is LNHDA, CDR2 SQIVND, per germline (reference sequence). The CDR3 contains 14 residues. Here the CDR3 reads CASSWRGLHNEQFF.

The rearrangement links TRBV18 to TRBJ2-3; TCRdb reports TRBD2, a call that lacks DNA to check it against. The CDR3 length is 15 residues. Germline V gene lookup returns CDR1 KGHSH and CDR2 LQKENI. This CDR3 is CASSPLAGLTDTQYF.

The V and J genes are TRBV5-8 and TRBJ2-7; TCRdb's assignment of TRBD1 cannot be checked, as there is no DNA. CDR3 length equals 14 residues. Germline loops: CDR1 SGHTS, CDR2 YDEGEE. CDR3 loop: CASIDRDRAVEQYF.

V usage is TRBV29-1 and J usage is TRBJ2-3; TCRdb's D call, TRBD2, is unchecked because there is no DNA. The CDR3 length is 18 residues. Germline-derived CDR1 and CDR2 are SQVTM and ANQGSEA. CDR3 region: CSVDGPTERESTTDTQYF.

The chain combines TRBV28 with TRBJ2-7; TCRdb picks TRBD1, but there is no DNA to check that call. This CDR3 has 14 residues. In germline, CDR1 is MDHEN, CDR2 SYDVKM. CDR3 sequence: CASRETGEAYEQYF.

V gene TRBV12-3 or TRBV12-4 combines with J gene TRBJ2-1; TCRdb picks TRBD1, but there is no DNA to check that call. This CDR3 contains 13 residues. This CDR3 reads CASSFRRGNEQFF.

This clonotype is labeled medium-sized based on frequency. This chain connects TRBV29-1 to TRBJ1-2; TCRdb selects TRBD1, and the lack of DNA leaves this call unchecked. Germline assignment: CDR1 SQVTM and CDR2 ANQGSEA. The CDR3 covers 15 residues. CDR3: CSVEEVGTGDYGYTF.

This chain uses TRBV27 with TRBJ2-3; the D call from TCRdb, TRBD2, cannot be confirmed without DNA. The CDR3 covers 19 residues. The germline V gene has CDR1 MNHEY and CDR2 SMNVEV (reference sequence). CDR3 in amino acids: CASSPLFQPHSGRTDTQYF.

V and J are TRBV28 and TRBJ2-7; TCRdb calls TRBD1, which cannot be checked without DNA. Germline V lookup: CDR1 MDHEN, CDR2 SYDVKM. This CDR3 region has 15 residues. CDR3 sequence: CASSLYRESSYEQYF. The full variable domain, its missing parts supplied by reference TRBV28 and TRBJ2-7, is DVKVTQSSRYLVKRTGEKVFLECVQDMDHENMFWYRQDPGLGLRLIYFSYDVKMKEKGDIPEGYSVSREKKERFSLILESASTNQTSMYLCASSLYRESSYEQYFGPGTRLTVT.

Measured by frequency, this clonotype is medium-sized. This chain connects TRBV19 to TRBJ2-7; TCRdb returns TRBD1, unconfirmable since there is no DNA. Germline CDR1 and CDR2: LNHDA and SQIVND (reference sequence). There are 15 residues in the CDR3. The CDR3 sequence: CASSPTGASSYEQYF.